The rows below give T cell receptor beta chains drawn from one sample of a study of control samples from healthy donors and cancer patients. Here immunoSEQ multiplex PCR was the method, and the copy in TCRdb shows in-frame clones only, minus some. Its clone listing holds fewer than 200,000 clones. The sample comprised blood. Receptors were obtained from a woman in her thirties in good health. Each CDR3 is given with its conserved first and last residue.

CDR3 protein: CASSPTGFGYTF
V gene: TRBV7-2

CDR3 protein: CASRPHIRDTQYF
V gene: TRBV6-2/TRBV6-3

CDR3 protein: CASSPSTATSANYGYTF
V gene: TRBV4-1

CDR3 protein: CASSLQRNTEAFF
V gene: TRBV6-6

CDR3 protein: CAWSRAENTEAFF
V gene: TRBV30

CDR3 protein: CASSLQGGTNEKLFF
V gene: TRBV5-1

CDR3 protein: CASRTLTPGHSSGYTF
V gene: TRBV10-2

CDR3 protein: CASSNAEAFF
V gene: TRBV28

CDR3 protein: CASSRDRGEQYF
V gene: TRBV7-8

CDR3 protein: CASSADRRGVTGELFF
V gene: TRBV18